One sample yielded the 23 T cell receptor beta chains listed below, sequenced in a study of cytomegalovirus exposure and HLA in healthy donors. It was with 60 Vbeta and 13 Jbeta primers that the PCR ran. Clones were sequenced by immunoSEQ multiplex PCR, and TCRdb holds only the in-frame ones, with some missing. Its table lists around 77,000 clones. Sequencing input: PBMCs. The receptors stem from a man aged 45-65 years in good health and CMV-seropositive.

J is TRBJ1-1 and V is TRBV2, with 9 bases that match TRBD1. Germline assignment: CDR1 SNHLY and CDR2 FYNNEI. The ends lost 5 bases at V and 6 bases at J; junction bases unmatched: 7. This CDR3 has 14 residues. CDR3 DNA sequence: TGTGCCAGCAGTACTCCGGGACAGGGTCCTGAAGCTTTCTTT. It specifies CASSTPGQGPEAFF.

J is TRBJ1-4 and V is TRBV7-9; 9 bases agree with TRBD1. The CDR3 loop spans 17 amino acids. The germline V gene has CDR1 SEHNR and CDR2 FQNEAQ (reference sequence). V dropped 3 bases and J dropped 1; count of bases not matched to a gene: 6. The CDR3: CASSFTGGRLTNEKLFF. The CDR3 DNA reads as TGTGCCAGCAGCTTTACAGGGGGCAGGTTAACTAATGAAAAACTGTTTTTT.

V usage is TRBV29-1 and J usage is TRBJ2-7; 7 bases are a match to TRBD2. The V and J ends lost 4 bases and 3 bases, in that order; junction bases with no gene match: 6. This CDR3 contains 13 residues. The germline CDR1 and CDR2 sequences are SQVTM and ANQGSEA. CDR3 loop: CSVGGGSIYEQYF. CDR3 nucleotides: TGCAGCGTTGGGGGGGGTTCTATCTACGAGCAGTACTTC.

This sequence joins TRBV4-2 and TRBJ2-5, with 8 bases lining up with TRBD2. This CDR3 spans 16 amino acids. Germline V CDR1 and CDR2: LGHNA, YNFKEQ. Trimming took 0 bases from V and 4 from J; bases not matched to a gene: 7. This CDR3 is CASSQDPGGEGETQYF. The CDR3 nucleotides read TGTGCCAGCAGCCAAGATCCGGGAGGGGAAGGAGAGACCCAGTACTTC.

This sequence joins TRBV6-1 and TRBJ2-1; D possibly corresponds to TRBD2 (6 bases). Trimming removed 2 bases from V and 0 bases from J, with 14 bases in between. The CDR3 sequence is 17 residues long. Germline V gives CDR1 MNHNS, CDR2 SASEGT. The DNA for the CDR3 is TGTGCCAGCAGTGAATCGGCTAGCGTTGCCTCCTACAATGAGCAGTTCTTC. This sequence encodes CASSESASVASYNEQFF.

Note on this clone: Other DNA sequences from this sample encode an identical CDR3 as well. V and J are TRBV19 and TRBJ2-3; TRBD2 matches at 7 bases. CDR1 LNHDA and CDR2 SQIVND come from the germline V gene (reference sequence). This CDR3 region has 18 residues. The CDR3 spells CVTRKLEGLAVSTDTQYF. DNA for the CDR3: TGTGTAACCAGGAAGTTGGAGGGTCTAGCGGTTAGCACAGATACGCAGTATTTT.

The rearrangement uses TRBV27 and TRBJ2-7; 11 positions match TRBD1. Looked up from germline, CDR1 is MNHEY and CDR2 is SMNVEV (reference sequence). V gave up 5 bases and J gave up 2 bases; unmatched junction bases: 8. This CDR3 contains 16 residues. CDR3 protein: CASSTGTGGFAYEQYF. CDR3 nucleotides: TGTGCCAGCAGTACCGGGACAGGGGGTTTTGCCTACGAGCAGTACTTC.

The J gene is TRBJ1-6, the V gene TRBV5-6, with D perhaps matching TRBD1 (6 bases). Per the germline V gene, CDR1 is SGHDT and CDR2 is YYEEEE. The CDR3 consists of 14 residues. Trimming shortened V by 1 base and J by 10 bases, and 12 bases separated the two germline ends. The CDR3 is CASSLRGFGSPLHF. The CDR3 bases are TGTGCCAGCAGCTTGAGGGGGTTCGGGTCACCCCTCCACTTT.

The chain recombines TRBV5-1 with TRBJ1-3; TRBD1 matches 7 bases. This CDR3 is built from 14 residues. Germline-derived CDR1 and CDR2 are SGHRS and YFSETQ. Trimming removed 4 bases from V and 0 bases from J; junction bases left unmatched: 1. This CDR3 is CASSNRGSGNTIYF. The CDR3 coding sequence is TGCGCCAGCAGCAACAGGGGCTCTGGAAACACCATATATTTT.

The J gene is TRBJ1-1, the V gene TRBV6-5, with D uncertain. V was cut by 2 bases and J by 6 bases, with 10 bases left in between. The CDR3 extends over 13 amino acids. Germline lookup yields CDR1 MNHEY and CDR2 SVGAGI. The CDR3 loop is CASSYAEMAEAFF. The CDR3 nucleotides read TGTGCCAGCAGTTACGCGGAAATGGCTGAAGCTTTCTTT.

The V and J genes are TRBV6-1 and TRBJ2-7; 9 bases map to TRBD2. The CDR3 contains 15 residues. After removal of 6 bases from V and 0 bases from J, the junction contained 6 bases not matched to a gene. Germline assignment: CDR1 MNHNS and CDR2 SASEGT. CDR3 nucleotide sequence: TGTGCCAGCAGCCGGGCGGGGGGGAGCTCCTACGAGCAGTACGTC. Translation: CASSRAGGSSYEQYV.

The V and J genes are TRBV6-5 and TRBJ2-3; TRBD1 agrees at 8 bases. The V and J ends lost 7 bases and 4 bases, in that order; junction bases with no gene match: 4. The CDR3 covers 13 residues. The germline CDR1 and CDR2 sequences are MNHEY and SVGAGI. This CDR3 reads CASTHRGSDTQYF. In nucleotides, the CDR3 is TGTGCCAGCACCCACAGGGGGTCAGATACGCAGTATTTT.

The rearrangement uses TRBV4-1 and TRBJ1-1; 8 bases align to TRBD1. With 4 bases clipped from V and 6 bases from J, the junction kept 19 bases outside the gene matches. The CDR3 loop spans 18 amino acids. The germline V gene encodes CDR1 MGHRA and CDR2 YSYEKL. This chain's CDR3 is CASSPPSDRAHQNPEAFF. In DNA form, the CDR3 reads TGCGCCAGCAGCCCTCCATCGGACAGGGCACATCAAAATCCTGAAGCTTTCTTT.

This chain connects TRBV30 to TRBJ2-5; 15 bases line up with TRBD2. The CDR3 has 16 residues. Germline assignment: CDR1 GTSNPN and CDR2 SVGIG (reference sequence). Trimming took 3 bases from V and 2 from J; bases not matched to a gene: 4. The CDR3 region has the DNA TGTGCCTGGAGACCCGGACTAGCGGGGGGGCAAGAGACCCAGTACTTC. It is translated as CAWRPGLAGGQETQYF. Using reference TRBV30 and TRBJ2-5 for the parts outside the CDR3, the full variable domain is SQTIHQWPATLVQPVGSPLSLECTVEGTSNPNLYWYRQAAGRGLQLLFYSVGIGQISSEVPQNLSASRPQDRQFILSSKKLLLSDSGFYLCAWRPGLAGGQETQYFGPGTRLLVL.

CDR3 sequence (DNA): TGCGCCAGCAGCTTCGATGGGGCTAATAATTCACCCCTCCACTTT. It codes for CASSFDGANNSPLHF. The rearrangement joins TRBV5-1 to TRBJ1-6; D perhaps matches TRBD1 (5 bases). This CDR3 has 15 amino acids. The germline V gene has CDR1 SGHRS and CDR2 YFSETQ. V was shortened by 2 bases and J by 5 bases, with 11 bases between the two germline ends.

This chain uses TRBV9 with TRBJ2-1, with 12 bases identical to TRBD2. Germline V gives CDR1 SGDLS, CDR2 YYNGEE. The CDR3 consists of 17 residues. The trim removed 4 bases at V and 0 bases at J, leaving 5 bases unmatched. CDR3 in DNA: TGTGCCAGCAGCCGACTAGCGGGAGTGAGCTCCTACAATGAGCAGTTCTTC. Encoded protein: CASSRLAGVSSYNEQFF.

V gene TRBV10-3 combines with J gene TRBJ2-1; 8 nucleotides line up with TRBD2. Germline values: CDR1 ENHRY, CDR2 SYGVKD. The CDR3 runs 15 residues. V gave up 2 bases and J gave up 7 bases; unmatched junction bases: 7. The CDR3 DNA sequence: TGTGCCATCAGTGAGACGCGGGAGGCTGGGAATGAGCAGTTCTTC. Its protein is CAISETREAGNEQFF.

V gene TRBV4-1 combines with J gene TRBJ1-1; 10 bases map to TRBD1. With V trimmed by 0 bases and J by 5 bases, 3 bases remained unmatched. The germline V gene has CDR1 MGHRA and CDR2 YSYEKL. This CDR3 contains 15 residues. The CDR3: CASSQEWTGGTEAFF. In DNA, the CDR3 is TGCGCCAGCAGCCAAGAGTGGACAGGGGGGACTGAAGCTTTCTTT.

On this clone itself: This specimen includes other DNA sequences encoding the same CDR3. The chain links TRBV28 to TRBJ2-7; 8 bases are shared with TRBD1. The V and J ends lost 6 bases and 2 bases, in that order; junction bases with no gene match: 6. Looked up from germline, CDR1 is MDHEN and CDR2 is SYDVKM. The length of the CDR3 is 14 residues. CDR3: CASSLDRVAYEQYF. The CDR3, as DNA: TGTGCCAGCAGCCTGGACAGGGTTGCCTACGAGCAGTACTTC.

The rearrangement links TRBV11-1 to TRBJ1-1; D perhaps matches TRBD1 (5 bases). The CDR3 runs to 15 residues. The germline CDR1 and CDR2 sequences are SGHAT and FQDESV (reference sequence). V dropped 4 bases and J dropped 5 bases, with 17 bases sitting between them. DNA for the CDR3: TGTGCCAGCAGCTGGGGCGGGGCTGGAGGAACTGAAGCTTTCTTT. It yields the protein CASSWGGAGGTEAFF.

The gene calls are TRBV14 and TRBJ2-1; 8 bases are shared with TRBD2. Germline CDR1 is SGHDN and CDR2 is FVKESK. The CDR3 is 13 residues long. V lost 0 bases and J lost 14; bases outside the gene matches: 6. The CDR3 region is CASSQDRGGTEFF. The CDR3 DNA sequence: TGTGCCAGCAGCCAAGATCGGGGGGGGACGGAGTTCTTC.

The chain joins TRBV5-1 to TRBJ2-1; TRBD2 matches 9 bases. Germline V gene sequence: CDR1 SGHRS, CDR2 YFSETQ. Trimming cost V 4 bases and J 0 bases; bases outside gene matches: 11. The CDR3 runs 18 residues. This chain's CDR3 is CASSKMQGGGVSYNEQFF. The DNA of the CDR3 is TGCGCCAGCAGCAAAATGCAGGGCGGGGGGGTCTCCTACAATGAGCAGTTCTTC.

The gene calls are TRBV4-2 and TRBJ1-1, with TRBD1 as a possible D gene (5 bases). The CDR3 covers 16 residues. Germline V gene data show CDR1 as LGHNA and CDR2 as YNFKEQ. V lost 1 base and J lost 1, with 13 bases in between. CDR3 DNA sequence: TGTGCCAGCAGCCAAGGGGGGGGAAGTGCGAACACTGAAGCTTTCTTT. It translates to CASSQGGGSANTEAFF.